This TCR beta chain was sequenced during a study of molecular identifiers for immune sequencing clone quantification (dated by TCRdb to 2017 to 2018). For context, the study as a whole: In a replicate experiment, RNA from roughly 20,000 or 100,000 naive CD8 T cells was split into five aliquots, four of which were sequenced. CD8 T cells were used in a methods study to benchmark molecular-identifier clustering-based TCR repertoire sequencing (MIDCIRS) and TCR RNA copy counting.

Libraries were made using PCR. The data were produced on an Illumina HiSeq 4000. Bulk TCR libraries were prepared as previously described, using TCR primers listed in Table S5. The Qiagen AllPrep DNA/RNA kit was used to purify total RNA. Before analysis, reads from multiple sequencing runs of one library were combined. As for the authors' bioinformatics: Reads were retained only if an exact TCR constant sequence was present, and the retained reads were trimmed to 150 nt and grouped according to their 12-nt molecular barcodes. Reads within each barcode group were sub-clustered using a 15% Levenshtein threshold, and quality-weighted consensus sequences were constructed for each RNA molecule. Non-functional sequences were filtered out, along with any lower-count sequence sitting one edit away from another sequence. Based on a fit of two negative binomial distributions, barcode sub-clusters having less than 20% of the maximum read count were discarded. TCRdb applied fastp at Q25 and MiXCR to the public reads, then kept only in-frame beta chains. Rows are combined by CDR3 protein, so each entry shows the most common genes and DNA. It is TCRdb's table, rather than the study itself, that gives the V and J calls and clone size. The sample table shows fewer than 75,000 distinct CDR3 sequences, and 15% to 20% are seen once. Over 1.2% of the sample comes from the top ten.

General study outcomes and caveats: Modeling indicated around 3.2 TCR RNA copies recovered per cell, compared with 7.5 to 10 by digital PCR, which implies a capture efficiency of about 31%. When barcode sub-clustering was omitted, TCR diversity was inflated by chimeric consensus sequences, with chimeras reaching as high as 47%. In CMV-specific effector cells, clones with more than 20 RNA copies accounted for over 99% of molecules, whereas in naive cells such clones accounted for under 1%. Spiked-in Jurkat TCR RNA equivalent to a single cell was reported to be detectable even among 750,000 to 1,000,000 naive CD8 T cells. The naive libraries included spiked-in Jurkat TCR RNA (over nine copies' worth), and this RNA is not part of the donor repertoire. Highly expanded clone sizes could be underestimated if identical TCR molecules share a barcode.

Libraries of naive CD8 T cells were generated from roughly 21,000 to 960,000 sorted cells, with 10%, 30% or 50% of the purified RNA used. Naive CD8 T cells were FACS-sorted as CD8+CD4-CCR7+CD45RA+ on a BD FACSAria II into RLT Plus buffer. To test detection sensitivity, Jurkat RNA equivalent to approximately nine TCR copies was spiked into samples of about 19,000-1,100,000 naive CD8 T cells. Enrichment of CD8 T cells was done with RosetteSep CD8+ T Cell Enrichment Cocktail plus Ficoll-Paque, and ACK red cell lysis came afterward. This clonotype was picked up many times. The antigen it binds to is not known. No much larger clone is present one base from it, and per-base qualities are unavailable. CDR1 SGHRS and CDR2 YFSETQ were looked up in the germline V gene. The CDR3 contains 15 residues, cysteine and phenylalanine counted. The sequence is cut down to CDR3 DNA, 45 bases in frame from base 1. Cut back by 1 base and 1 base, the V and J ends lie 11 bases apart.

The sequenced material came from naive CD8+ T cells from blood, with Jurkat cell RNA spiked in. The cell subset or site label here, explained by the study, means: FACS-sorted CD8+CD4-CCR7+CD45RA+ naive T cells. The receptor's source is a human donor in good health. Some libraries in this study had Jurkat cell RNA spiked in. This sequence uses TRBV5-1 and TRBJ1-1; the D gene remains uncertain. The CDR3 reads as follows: CASSLTFLQNTEAFF. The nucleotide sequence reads TGCGCCAGCAGCTTGACCTTTCTGCAGAACACTGAAGCTTTCTTT.